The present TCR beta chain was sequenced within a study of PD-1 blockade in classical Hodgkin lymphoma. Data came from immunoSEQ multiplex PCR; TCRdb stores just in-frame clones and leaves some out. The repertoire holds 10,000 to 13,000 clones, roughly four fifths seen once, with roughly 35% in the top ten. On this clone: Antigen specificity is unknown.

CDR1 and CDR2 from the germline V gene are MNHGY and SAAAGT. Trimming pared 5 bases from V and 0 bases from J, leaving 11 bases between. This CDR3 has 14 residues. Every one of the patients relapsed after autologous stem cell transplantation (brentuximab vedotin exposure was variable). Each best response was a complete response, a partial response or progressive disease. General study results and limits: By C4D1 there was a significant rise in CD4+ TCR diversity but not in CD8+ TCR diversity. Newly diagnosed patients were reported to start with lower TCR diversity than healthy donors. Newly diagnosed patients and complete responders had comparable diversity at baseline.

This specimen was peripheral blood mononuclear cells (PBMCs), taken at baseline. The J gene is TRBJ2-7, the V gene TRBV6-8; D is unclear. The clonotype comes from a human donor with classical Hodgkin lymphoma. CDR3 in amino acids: CASSRSHSSYEQYF. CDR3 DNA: TGTGCCAGCAGTCGCTCTCACAGCTCCTACGAGCAGTACTTC.